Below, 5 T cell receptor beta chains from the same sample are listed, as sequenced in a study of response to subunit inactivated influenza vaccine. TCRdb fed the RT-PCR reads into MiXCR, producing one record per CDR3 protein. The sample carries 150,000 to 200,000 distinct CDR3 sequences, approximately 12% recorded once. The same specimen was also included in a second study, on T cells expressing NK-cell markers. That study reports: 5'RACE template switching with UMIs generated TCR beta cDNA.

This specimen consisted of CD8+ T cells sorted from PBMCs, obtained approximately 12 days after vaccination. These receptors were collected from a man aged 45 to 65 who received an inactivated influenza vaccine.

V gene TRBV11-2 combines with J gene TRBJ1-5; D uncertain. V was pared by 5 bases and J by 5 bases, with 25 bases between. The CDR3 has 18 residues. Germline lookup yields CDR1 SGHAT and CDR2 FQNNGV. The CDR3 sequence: CASSPGIGVETPHQPQHF. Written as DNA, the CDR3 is TGTGCCAGCAGCCCCGGAATTGGGGTAGAGACTCCCCATCAGCCCCAGCATTTT. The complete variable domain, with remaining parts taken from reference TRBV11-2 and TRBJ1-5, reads EAGVAQSPRYKIIEKRQSVAFWCNPISGHATLYWYQQILGQGPKLLIQFQNNGVVDDSQLPKDRFSAERLKGVDSTLKIQPAKLEDSAVYLCASSPGIGVETPHQPQHFGDGTRLSIL.

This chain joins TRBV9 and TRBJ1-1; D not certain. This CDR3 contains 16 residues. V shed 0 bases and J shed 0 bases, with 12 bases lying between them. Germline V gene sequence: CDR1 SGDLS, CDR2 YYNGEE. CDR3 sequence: CASSVGGSRLNTEAFF. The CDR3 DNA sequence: TGTGCCAGCAGCGTAGGTGGCAGCCGATTGAACACTGAAGCTTTCTTT. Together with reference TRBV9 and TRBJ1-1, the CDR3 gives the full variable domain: DSGVTQTPKHLITATGQRVTLRCSPRSGDLSVYWYQQSLDQGLQFLIQYYNGEERAKGNILERFSAQQFPDLHSELNLSSLELGDSALYFCASSVGGSRLNTEAFFGQGTRLTVV.

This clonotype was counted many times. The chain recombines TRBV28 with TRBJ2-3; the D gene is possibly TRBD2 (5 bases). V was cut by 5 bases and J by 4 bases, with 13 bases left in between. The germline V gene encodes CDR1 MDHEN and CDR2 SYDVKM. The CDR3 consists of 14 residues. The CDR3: CASSLARHPDTQYF. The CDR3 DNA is TGTGCCAGCAGTCTAGCCAGACATCCAGATACGCAGTATTTT.

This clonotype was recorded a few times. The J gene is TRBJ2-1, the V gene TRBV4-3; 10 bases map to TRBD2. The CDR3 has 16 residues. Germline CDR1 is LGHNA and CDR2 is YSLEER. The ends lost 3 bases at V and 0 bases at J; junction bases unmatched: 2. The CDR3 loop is CASSQTSGFSYNEQFF. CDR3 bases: TGCGCCAGCAGCCAGACTAGCGGGTTCTCCTACAATGAGCAGTTCTTC.

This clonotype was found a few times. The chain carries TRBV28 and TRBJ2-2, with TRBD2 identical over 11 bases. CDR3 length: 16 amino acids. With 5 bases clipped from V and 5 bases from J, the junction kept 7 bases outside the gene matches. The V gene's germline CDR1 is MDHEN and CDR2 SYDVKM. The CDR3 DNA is TGTGCCAGCAGTCGGAGGACTAGCGGGCCTACCGGGGAGCTGTTTTTT. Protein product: CASSRRTSGPTGELFF.